Presented here are 21 T cell receptor beta chains from one specimen sequenced in a study of T cells in tuberculosis. Method: immunoSEQ multiplex PCR; TCRdb's copy keeps in-frame clones and lacks some. This table has under 40,000 clones, approximately 94% appearing once. The sequenced material came from PBMCs. The receptors here all came from a donor aged 10-30 years with latent tuberculosis or without tuberculosis infection.

The chain is built from TRBV13 and TRBJ2-7, with D possibly TRBD2 on 6 matching bases. This CDR3 is 11 amino acids long. The germline V and J ends were trimmed by 8 bases and 5 bases, with 10 bases remaining between them. Germline CDR1 reads PRHDT; CDR2 reads FYEKMQ (reference sequence). The DNA of the CDR3 is TGTGCCAGCGGGGAGGCAGACGAGCAGTACTTC. Translation gives CASGEADEQYF.

The chain carries TRBV5-1 and TRBJ2-7, with 10 bases lining up with TRBD2. This CDR3 is 15 amino acids long. Germline V gene lookup returns CDR1 SGHRS and CDR2 YFSETQ. Losses at the gene ends were 4 bases for V and 5 bases for J; bases not matched to a gene: 9. The CDR3 region has the DNA TGCGCCAGCAGCCGCCTCTCTAGCGGGAGTGACGAGCAGTACTTC. It yields the protein CASSRLSSGSDEQYF.

V usage is TRBV7-9 and J usage is TRBJ2-1, with TRBD2 matching over 8 bases. The V gene's germline CDR1 is SEHNR and CDR2 FQNEAQ (reference sequence). The CDR3 sequence is 14 residues long. The J segment lost 8 bases and the V segment lost 3 bases, leaving 6 bases of the junction unmatched. CDR3 loop: CASSLIGREDEQFF. The CDR3 region has the DNA TGTGCCAGCAGCTTGATCGGGAGGGAAGATGAGCAGTTCTTC.

The chain employs TRBV18 and TRBJ2-5; 8 nucleotides line up with TRBD1. Germline loops: CDR1 KGHSH, CDR2 LQKENI. Trimming at V came to 2 bases and at J to 2 bases, leaving 1 base not matched to a gene. The CDR3 length is 14 residues. The CDR3 protein is CASSPYRGQETQYF. CDR3 DNA sequence: TGTGCCAGCTCACCATACAGGGGGCAAGAGACCCAGTACTTC. Combining the CDR3 with reference TRBV18 and TRBJ2-5 gives the whole variable domain NAGVMQNPRHLVRRRGQEARLRCSPMKGHSHVYWYRQLPEEGLKFMVYLQKENIIDESGMPKERFSAEFPKEGPSILRIQQVVRGDSAAYFCASSPYRGQETQYFGPGTRLLVL.

The chain joins TRBV30 to TRBJ1-1, with D possibly being TRBD1 (5 bases). The germline gives CDR1 GTSNPN, CDR2 SVGIG (reference sequence). V gave up 2 bases and J gave up 1 base, with 11 bases separating them. The CDR3 loop spans 14 amino acids. CDR3 residues: CAWSLGRKNTEAFF. CDR3 DNA sequence: TGTGCCTGGAGTCTGGGGCGGAAGAACACTGAAGCTTTCTTT.

The J gene is TRBJ1-1, the V gene TRBV4-2; 8 bases align to TRBD1. CDR1 and CDR2 from the germline V gene are LGHNA and YNFKEQ. Losses at the gene ends were 1 base for V and 0 bases for J; bases not matched to a gene: 4. The CDR3 is 16 amino acids. This chain's CDR3 is CASSQVRGPLNTEAFF. For the CDR3, the DNA is TGTGCCAGCAGCCAAGTCAGGGGGCCCTTGAACACTGAAGCTTTCTTT.

V and J are TRBV19 and TRBJ2-7; 7 bases match TRBD2. With 9 bases clipped from V and 5 bases from J, the junction kept 10 bases outside the gene matches. Germline values: CDR1 LNHDA, CDR2 SQIVND (reference sequence). CDR3 length: 13 residues. CDR3 nucleotide sequence: TGTGCCAGCGATGCGGGGGTCGGCGACGAGCAGTACTTC. Protein product: CASDAGVGDEQYF.

This clone was counted once. V usage is TRBV6-6 and J usage is TRBJ2-4; tentative D call: TRBD2 (5 bases). V lost 2 bases and J lost 9, with 11 bases in between. CDR1 is MNHNY and CDR2 is SVGAGI in the germline V gene (reference sequence). This CDR3 has 13 amino acids. CDR3 residues: CASSYDNRGIQYF. The CDR3 DNA is TGTGCCAGCAGTTACGACAATCGGGGCATTCAGTACTTC.

V gene TRBV7-2 combines with J gene TRBJ1-2, with TRBD1 matching 10 bases. After removal of 5 bases from V and 4 bases from J, the junction contained 10 bases not matched to a gene. The CDR3 loop spans 16 amino acids. Germline CDR1 is SGHTA and CDR2 is FQGNSA. In nucleotides, the CDR3 is TGTGCCAGCAGCCTGACCCCGGGACAGGGGCGCTATGGCTACACCTTC. Encoded protein: CASSLTPGQGRYGYTF.

CDR3 sequence reads: CASSLAGDAYEQYF. CDR3 nucleotides: TGTGCCAGCAGCTTAGCAGGGGACGCCTACGAGCAGTACTTC. The chain carries TRBV11-2 and TRBJ2-7, with D possibly being TRBD1 (6 bases). In germline, CDR1 is SGHAT, CDR2 FQNNGV. This CDR3 is built from 14 residues. V was clipped by 1 base and J by 2 bases, with 9 bases between them.

This clone has a handful of counts. The rearrangement uses TRBV23-1 and TRBJ1-1, with D possibly matching TRBD1 (6 bases). TRBV23-1 is an ORF, and what it does is uncertain. V dropped 3 bases and J dropped 1 base, with 18 bases sitting between them. CDR3 size: 17 residues. CDR3 amino acids: CASSHLRQVQGNTEAFF. The CDR3 DNA sequence: TGCGCCAGCAGTCATCTTCGACAGGTCCAAGGGAACACTGAAGCTTTCTTT.

The DNA for the CDR3 is TGCGCCAGCAGTCGTGGAACAGGGGAGAGCACTGAAGCTTTCTTT. Translation: CASSRGTGESTEAFF. V and J are TRBV5-1 and TRBJ1-1; 7 bases map to TRBD1. The CDR3 spans 15 residues. V shed 5 bases, J shed 4 bases, and the junction held 11 bases outside the gene matches. Germline values: CDR1 SGHRS, CDR2 YFSETQ.

Written as DNA, the CDR3 is TGTGCCAGCAGTTCAACAGGGGCCCGCGAGGAAGCTTTCTTT. Translation gives CASSSTGAREEAFF. This chain uses TRBV27 with TRBJ1-1; TRBD1 aligns across 7 bases. This CDR3 contains 14 residues. CDR1 MNHEY and CDR2 SMNVEV come from the germline V gene (reference sequence). Germline trimming cut 4 bases from V and 8 bases from J; bases unmatched to any gene: 10.

The V call is TRBV5-6, the J call TRBJ2-1; 8 bases are a match to TRBD2. The V gene's germline CDR1 is SGHDT and CDR2 YYEEEE. The CDR3 totals 14 residues. V was pared by 5 bases and J by 2 bases, with 3 bases of the junction left unmatched. The DNA of the CDR3 is TGTGCCAGCAGTCCGGGACTAGCCTACAATGAGCAGTTCTTC. Protein: CASSPGLAYNEQFF.

V and J are TRBV2 and TRBJ2-2; tentative D call: TRBD2 (6 bases). The CDR3 extends over 17 amino acids. Germline V CDR1 and CDR2: SNHLY, FYNNEI. Trimming stripped 3 bases from V and 1 base from J, with 15 bases between. The CDR3 is CASSETRAGLNTGELFF. CDR3 DNA sequence: TGTGCCAGCAGTGAGACACGTGCGGGGTTGAACACCGGGGAGCTGTTTTTT.

The V gene is TRBV5-4, the J gene TRBJ2-1; no clear D gene. The ends were cut back, 0 bases at V and 2 bases at J, with 6 bases in the middle. The germline V gene has CDR1 SGHNT and CDR2 YYREEE (reference sequence). CDR3 length: 14 residues. The CDR3 coding sequence is TGTGCCAGCAGCTTGGACACTACCTACAATGAGCAGTTCTTC. Translating it yields CASSLDTTYNEQFF.

This chain uses TRBV9 with TRBJ2-5; 13 bases match TRBD2. The junction had 6 bases not matched to a gene; V was cut back by 3 bases and J by 4 bases. The CDR3 has 16 amino acids. Germline CDR1 is SGDLS and CDR2 is YYNGEE. The CDR3 DNA follows: TGTGCCAGCAGCGAACTAGCGGGAGGGCCGGGAGAGACCCAGTACTTC. Protein product: CASSELAGGPGETQYF.

The chain couples TRBV5-4 to TRBJ1-3, with 9 bases matching TRBD1. This CDR3 has 15 residues. The germline V gene encodes CDR1 SGHNT and CDR2 YYREEE (reference sequence). V shed 4 bases and J 4 bases; nucleotides not matched to a gene: 6. CDR3 residues: CASSGTGTGGNTIYF. The CDR3 DNA reads as TGTGCCAGCAGCGGAACCGGGACAGGGGGAAACACCATATATTTT.

The genes are TRBV27 and TRBJ2-6; D gene unclear. Trimming shortened V by 2 bases and J by 0 bases, and 11 bases separated the two germline ends. CDR1 MNHEY and CDR2 SMNVEV come from the germline V gene (reference sequence). The CDR3 sequence is 17 residues long. The CDR3 nucleotides are TGTGCCAGCAGTTTAGGCGGCAGCCTCTCTGGGGCCAACGTCCTGACTTTC. Its translation is CASSLGGSLSGANVLTF.

V is TRBV11-2 and J is TRBJ2-1, with TRBD2 as a possible D gene (5 bases). In germline, CDR1 is SGHAT, CDR2 FQNNGV. Trimming stripped 5 bases from V and 7 bases from J, with 12 bases between. CDR3 length: 13 residues. CDR3 amino acids: CASSAGLNNEQFF. The CDR3 DNA sequence: TGTGCCAGCAGCGCCGGACTCAATAATGAGCAGTTCTTC.

This chain uses TRBV29-1 with TRBJ2-1; TRBD2 agrees at 9 bases. Germline assignment: CDR1 SQVTM and CDR2 ANQGSEA. The CDR3 covers 14 residues. V lost 3 bases and J lost 7; bases outside the gene matches: 7. This CDR3 reads CSVDKAGGGNEQFF. The CDR3 nucleotides are TGCAGCGTTGACAAAGCGGGAGGCGGAAATGAGCAGTTCTTC.